A single sample is the source of the 23 T cell receptor beta chains below, sequenced in a study of neurological immune-mediated disorders. MiXCR, run by TCRdb on the 5' RACE reads, gives a single entry per CDR3 protein. Of about 87,000 distinct CDR3 sequences listed, under 4.5% are singletons. Sequenced: PBMCs. These receptors all stem from a woman in her 50s with multiple sclerosis.

This clonotype was detected many times. This sequence joins TRBV6-2 or TRBV6-3 and TRBJ1-1; D is possibly TRBD1 (5 bases). The CDR3 is made up of 13 amino acids. The germline CDR1 and CDR2 sequences are MNHEY and SVGEGT. V was cut by 5 bases and J by 4 bases, with 11 bases left in between. The CDR3 region is CASSAYRGTEAFF. CDR3 coding DNA: TGTGCCAGCAGTGCCTATAGGGGCACTGAAGCTTTCTTT.

This clonotype showed up many times. The chain's CDR3 is CASSGEGNQPQHF. In nucleotides, the CDR3 is TGTGCCAGCAGCGGCGAGGGGAACCAGCCCCAGCATTTT. This chain links TRBV6-4 with TRBJ1-5; D perhaps matches TRBD1 (5 bases). With 6 bases removed from V and 7 bases from J, the gap between germline ends came to 13 bases. The CDR3 runs 13 residues. Germline lookup yields CDR1 MRHNA and CDR2 SNTAGT.

As concerns this clonotype: It may be a read error: a sequence one base away is much more abundant. The V call is TRBV7-9, the J call TRBJ2-3; TRBD2 aligns across 7 bases. The V and J ends lost 5 bases and 6 bases, in that order; junction bases with no gene match: 14. Germline lookup yields CDR1 SEHNR and CDR2 FQNEAQ (reference sequence). The CDR3 covers 16 residues. Here the CDR3 DNA reads TGTGCCAGCAGCGCGGACGCCGTAGCGGGTGCTGATACGCAGTATTTT. Amino acids: CASSADAVAGADTQYF.

The sample holds a few counts of this clonotype. The V and J genes are TRBV6-2 or TRBV6-3 and TRBJ2-1; D is possibly TRBD2 (7 bases). The CDR3 extends over 18 amino acids. The germline V gene has CDR1 MNHEY and CDR2 SVGEGT. The germline V and J ends were trimmed by 2 bases and 1 base, with 18 bases remaining between them. The CDR3 loop reads CASSYPTSGGASYNEQFF. The CDR3 region has the DNA TGTGCCAGCAGTTACCCCACGAGTGGGGGGGCTTCCTACAATGAGCAGTTCTTC.

This clonotype has ten or more counts. V gene TRBV7-2 combines with J gene TRBJ2-7; 8 bases align to TRBD2. Looked up from germline, CDR1 is SGHTA and CDR2 is FQGNSA. The trim removed 5 bases at V and 3 bases at J, leaving 9 bases unmatched. The CDR3 runs to 15 residues. In DNA form, the CDR3 reads TGTGCCAGCAGCCCCTCAGGACTAGCTGGCTACGAGCAGTACTTC. Its protein product is CASSPSGLAGYEQYF.

This clonotype showed up many times. The chain joins TRBV5-8 to TRBJ2-5; the D gene is possibly TRBD2 (5 bases). The germline gives CDR1 SGHTS, CDR2 YDEGEE. Trimming removed 4 bases at V and 5 bases at J, with 18 bases between. This CDR3 comprises 15 residues. CDR3 nucleotides: TGTGCCAGCAGCATTCCTAGCATCGGGGTCGAGACCCAGTACTTC. Translated, it gives CASSIPSIGVETQYF.

This clonotype appeared many times. The chain combines TRBV5-1 with TRBJ2-3; TRBD1 matches at 9 bases. CDR1 SGHRS and CDR2 YFSETQ come from the germline V gene. The V gene end was trimmed by 4 bases and the J gene end by 1 base; junction bases not matched to a gene: 7. The length of the CDR3 is 16 residues. The CDR3 sequence is CASSTGGQGGTDTQYF. As DNA, the CDR3 is TGCGCCAGCAGCACCGGGGGACAGGGCGGCACAGATACGCAGTATTTT.

This clonotype was seen many times. The rearrangement joins TRBV12-3 or TRBV12-4 to TRBJ2-2; perhaps D is TRBD1 or TRBD2 (5 bases each). The CDR3 sequence is 13 residues long. Trimming cost V 2 bases and J 6 bases, with 7 bases left between them. The CDR3 spells CASSLRGSGELFF. The CDR3 bases are TGTGCCAGCAGTTTACGGGGCTCCGGGGAGCTGTTTTTT.

Ten or more counts support this clonotype. As DNA, the CDR3 is TGCAGTGCGCGACAGGGGGCTTGGGAAAAACTGTTTTTT. Its protein product is CSARQGAWEKLFF. The V and J genes are TRBV20-1 and TRBJ1-4; 10 bases map to TRBD1. V was pared by 6 bases and J by 8 bases, with 6 bases of the junction left unmatched. The CDR3 has 13 residues. Germline V CDR1 and CDR2: DFQATT, SNEGSKA (reference sequence).

This clonotype was recorded many times. CDR3 coding DNA: TGTGCCAGCAGCCTGAGCCATTCACACCACTTCTACAATGAGCAGTTCTTC. This codes for CASSLSHSHHFYNEQFF. The chain has TRBV5-5 and TRBJ2-1; D remains ambiguous. This CDR3 contains 17 residues. CDR1 is SGHKS, CDR2 YYEKEE, per germline (reference sequence). Trimming removed 4 bases at V and 3 bases at J, with 20 bases between.

This clonotype was detected many times. This chain links TRBV20-1 with TRBJ2-1; D not certain. The CDR3 covers 14 residues. Germline lookup yields CDR1 DFQATT and CDR2 SNEGSKA (reference sequence). Trimming took off 4 bases at V and 8 bases at J, with 18 bases between the two ends. CDR3 loop: CSATGPRWLDEQFF. DNA for the CDR3: TGCAGTGCTACCGGGCCGAGGTGGTTAGATGAGCAGTTCTTC.

The table lists this clonotype with many counts. This sequence joins TRBV5-1 and TRBJ2-7, with TRBD1 identical over 8 bases. The CDR3 has 15 residues. CDR1 SGHRS and CDR2 YFSETQ come from the germline V gene. The V gene end was trimmed by 0 bases and the J gene end by 3 bases; junction bases not matched to a gene: 5. This CDR3 reads CASSLGTGRFYEQYF. Written as DNA, the CDR3 is TGCGCCAGCAGCTTGGGGACAGGGAGATTCTACGAGCAGTACTTC.

This clonotype was found many times. This sequence joins TRBV7-9 and TRBJ2-7, with 10 bases aligning to TRBD2. The CDR3 is 16 residues long. The V and J ends lost 4 bases and 4 bases, in that order; junction bases with no gene match: 10. The germline gives CDR1 SEHNR, CDR2 FQNEAQ (reference sequence). In DNA form, the CDR3 reads TGTGCCAGCAGCTACTTACCTCGGACTAGCGGTTACGAGCAGTACTTC. As protein: CASSYLPRTSGYEQYF. Filled out from reference TRBV7-9 and TRBJ2-7, the complete variable domain reads DTGVSQNPRHKITKRGQNVTFRCDPISEHNRLYWYRQTLGQGPEFLTYFQNEAQLEKSRLLSDRFSAERPKGSFSTLEIQRTEQGDSAMYLCASSYLPRTSGYEQYFGPGTRLTVT.

Ten or more counts support this clonotype. The rearrangement links TRBV5-6 to TRBJ2-1; TRBD2 matches at 11 bases. Germline-derived CDR1 and CDR2 are SGHDT and YYEEEE. The CDR3 is made up of 15 amino acids. With V trimmed by 4 bases and J by 7 bases, 7 bases remained unmatched. CDR3 coding DNA: TGTGCCAGCAGCGCACTAGCGGGGGAATTGAATGAGCAGTTCTTC. Translating it yields CASSALAGELNEQFF.

This clonotype occurred many times. This chain links TRBV20-1 with TRBJ2-5; D is possibly TRBD1 or TRBD2 (5 bases each). The V and J ends lost 0 bases and 4 bases respectively, with 9 bases between them. Germline CDR1 DFQATT, CDR2 SNEGSKA (reference sequence). This CDR3 comprises 13 residues. CDR3 nucleotide sequence: TGCAGTGCTAGAGATTCGAGGGGAGAGACCCAGTACTTC. Its translation: CSARDSRGETQYF.

J is TRBJ2-5 and V is TRBV20-1; 11 nucleotides agree with TRBD2. J was trimmed by 1 base and V by 8 bases; bases with no gene match: 3. CDR1 DFQATT and CDR2 SNEGSKA come from the germline V gene (reference sequence). The CDR3 consists of 13 residues. CDR3 amino acids: CSSSGGAQETQYF. As DNA, the CDR3 is TGCAGTAGTAGCGGGGGGGCCCAAGAGACCCAGTACTTC.

Details on this clonotype: This clone may be a read error of a much larger clone one base away. V and J are TRBV7-2 and TRBJ1-1; 7 bases line up with TRBD1. The J segment lost 7 bases and the V segment lost 2 bases, leaving 7 bases of the junction unmatched. Germline V gene data show CDR1 as SGHTA and CDR2 as FQGNSA. The CDR3 extends over 14 amino acids. CDR3 bases: TGTGCCAGCAGCTTAAGAAAGGGGGCAGGTGAAGCTTTCTTT. Translation gives CASSLRKGAGEAFF.

This clonotype came up many times. The V call is TRBV7-9, the J call TRBJ1-1, with unresolved D. The V gene's germline CDR1 is SEHNR and CDR2 FQNEAQ (reference sequence). The CDR3 totals 12 residues. Trimming removed 11 bases from V and 0 bases from J, with 10 bases in between. CDR3 in amino acids: CACGEMNTEAFF. The CDR3 nucleotides are TGTGCCTGCGGAGAAATGAACACTGAAGCTTTCTTT.

This clonotype has a count of ten or more. V usage is TRBV10-3 and J usage is TRBJ2-5; TRBD2 might be the D (6 bases). Germline CDR1 ENHRY, CDR2 SYGVKD. CDR3 length: 14 residues. Trimming pared 7 bases from V and 4 bases from J, leaving 16 bases between. The CDR3 protein is CAIKQPGLRETQYF. DNA of the CDR3: TGTGCCATCAAACAGCCGGGACTGAGAGAGACCCAGTACTTC.

This clonotype occurred many times. The V gene is TRBV5-1, the J gene TRBJ1-3; D gene uncertain. Germline V gene sequence: CDR1 SGHRS, CDR2 YFSETQ. The CDR3 covers 15 residues. The V and J ends lost 0 bases and 1 base respectively, with 8 bases between them. The CDR3 bases are TGCGCCAGCAGCTTGGGAGCCCAATCTGGAAACACCATATATTTT. Translation gives CASSLGAQSGNTIYF.

This clonotype was recorded at least ten times. This chain links TRBV20-1 with TRBJ2-3; TRBD2 matches 9 bases. Unmatched junction bases numbered 11, after V lost 1 base and J lost 6 bases. The CDR3 consists of 16 residues. Germline CDR1 DFQATT, CDR2 SNEGSKA (reference sequence). In DNA, the CDR3 is TGCAGTGCTAGAGCTCAGCGGGGGGTGCGCGGGGATACGCAGTATTTT. Its translation: CSARAQRGVRGDTQYF.

This clonotype was picked up many times. J is TRBJ2-3 and V is TRBV20-1; TRBD1 is a possible D gene (6 bases). Germline CDR1 is DFQATT and CDR2 is SNEGSKA (reference sequence). Trimming pared 5 bases from V and 0 bases from J, leaving 12 bases between. This CDR3 contains 14 residues. The CDR3 DNA follows: TGCAGTGCTCCCCTGGGGGCTAGCACAGATACGCAGTATTTT. It specifies CSAPLGASTDTQYF.

At least ten counts were recorded for this clonotype. The rearrangement joins TRBV7-2 to TRBJ2-3, with D tentatively TRBD1 (5 bases). The V gene lost 2 bases and the J gene lost 4 bases, with 7 bases spanning the gap. This CDR3 spans 13 amino acids. Germline CDR1 SGHTA, CDR2 FQGNSA. CDR3 residues: CASSLKTADTQYF. In DNA, the CDR3 is TGTGCCAGCAGCTTAAAGACAGCAGATACGCAGTATTTT. Supplemented by reference TRBV7-2 and TRBJ2-3, the full variable domain reads GAGVSQSPSNKVTEKGKDVELRCDPISGHTALYWYRQSLGQGLEFLIYFQGNSAPDKSGLPSDRFSAERTGGSVSTLTIQRTQQEDSAVYLCASSLKTADTQYFGPGTRLTVL.